This T cell receptor (beta chain) was sequenced during a study of Ad26.COV2.S vaccination and SARS-CoV-2 variants. Worth noting for this clone: As yet, its antigen is unknown.

Libraries were prepared by immunoSEQ multiplex PCR; TCRdb keeps only in-frame clonotypes and omits some of them. The data hold about 350,000 clones, with around 90% observed a single time. The study, taken as a whole, reports: Substantial breadth was reportedly displayed by spike-specific CD8+ and CD4+ T cell responses after vaccination.

After removal of 4 bases from V and 7 bases from J, the junction contained 3 bases not matched to a gene. The CDR3 is 12 amino acids. Germline CDR1 and CDR2: SGHNT and YYREEE (reference sequence). The origin of this receptor is a human donor who had recovered from COVID-19. The J gene is TRBJ1-2, the V gene TRBV5-4; 8 bases fit TRBD1. Specimen: peripheral blood, collected after recovery from COVID-19. The CDR3, as DNA: TGTGCCAGCAGCAGGACAGGGCTTGGCTACACCTTC. This translates into CASSRTGLGYTF.